This paragraph reports one T cell receptor (beta chain). This entry belongs to a study of blood T cell repertoires in COVID-19. The repertoire was sequenced with immunoSEQ multiplex PCR; TCRdb's copy has only in-frame clones and lacks some. The table includes about 220,000 clones, around 84% detected once. The CDR3 spans 15 residues. Trimming at V came to 2 bases and at J to 8 bases, leaving 3 bases not matched to a gene. CDR1 is MGHRA, CDR2 YSYEKL, per germline. Sequences were obtained from PBMCs or T cells enriched from blood (not recorded which). The V call is TRBV4-1, the J call TRBJ1-6; 10 bases map to TRBD1. The receptor was derived from a middle-aged woman who had recovered from COVID-19. The CDR3 sequence is CASSQPGQGYSPLHF. In DNA, the CDR3 is TGCGCCAGCAGCCAACCGGGACAGGGGTATTCACCCCTCCACTTT.